The 32 T cell receptor beta chains given below trace back to one sample, sequenced in a study of radiotherapy plus CTLA-4 blockade in lung cancer. Assay: immunoSEQ multiplex PCR; the TCRdb copy retains only in-frame clones and omits some. Found here are about 80,000 clones, around 88% of them singletons; the top ten hold just over 2%. This specimen was peripheral blood, taken from a patient treated with radiotherapy plus ipilimumab. The receptors come from a human donor with non-small cell lung cancer who had a partial response to radiotherapy plus ipilimumab.

The chain couples TRBV5-1 to TRBJ2-7; 14 bases align to TRBD2. This CDR3 has 15 residues. Germline V gene sequence: CDR1 SGHRS, CDR2 YFSETQ. V was pared by 4 bases and J by 5 bases, with 5 bases of the junction left unmatched. Here the CDR3 reads CASSEQGLAGDEQYV. The CDR3, as DNA: TGCGCCAGCAGCGAGCAGGGACTAGCGGGAGACGAGCAGTACGTC.

V and J are TRBV15 and TRBJ2-2; D is undetermined. V lost 0 bases, J lost 3 bases, and 14 bases lay in between. This CDR3 has 17 residues. Per germline, CDR1 LNHNV and CDR2 YYDKDF (reference sequence). CDR3 coding DNA: TGTGCCACCAGCAGAGATCATACAAATTCGTACACCGGGGAGCTGTTTTTT. Its translation: CATSRDHTNSYTGELFF.

The chain combines TRBV6-1 with TRBJ2-5; TRBD1 aligns across 8 bases. The J call is in doubt because the DNA end fits TRBJ2-7 better. The CDR3 has 13 amino acids. Germline V gene lookup returns CDR1 MNHNS and CDR2 SASEGT. This CDR3 reads CASSGTGVYEQYF. The CDR3, as DNA: TGTGCCAGCAGCGGGACAGGTGTTTACGAGCAGTACTTC.

The chain joins TRBV6-5 to TRBJ1-3; TRBD1 is a possible D gene (6 bases). The CDR3 is 13 amino acids. Trimming stripped 7 bases from V and 4 bases from J, with 11 bases between. CDR1 MNHEY and CDR2 SVGAGI come from the germline V gene. CDR3 bases: TGTGCCAGCACGGGGGGCCTAGGAAACACCATATATTTT. Protein product: CASTGGLGNTIYF.

This sequence joins TRBV5-6 and TRBJ2-1; D may be TRBD2 (6 bases). The CDR3 is 16 amino acids. In germline, CDR1 is SGHDT, CDR2 YYEEEE. Trimming pared 4 bases from V and 5 bases from J, leaving 19 bases between. In DNA, the CDR3 is TGTGCCAGCAGCCCCCCTGCCGGGAGCAGAGACAATGAGCAGTTCTTC. It yields the protein CASSPPAGSRDNEQFF.

The chain recombines TRBV4-3 with TRBJ2-3, with 14 bases identical to TRBD2. Losses at the gene ends were 3 bases for V and 5 bases for J; bases not matched to a gene: 1. CDR1 LGHNA and CDR2 YSLEER come from the germline V gene. The CDR3 contains 15 residues. DNA of the CDR3: TGCGCCAGCAGCCAGACTAGCGGGAGGGTAGATACGCAGTATTTT. This codes for CASSQTSGRVDTQYF.

The rearrangement joins TRBV23-1 to TRBJ2-7, with 11 bases lining up with TRBD1. TRBV23-1 is an ORF; its function is uncertain. The ends lost 3 bases at V and 3 bases at J; junction bases unmatched: 13. The CDR3 is 18 residues long. CDR3 nucleotide sequence: TGCGCCAGCAGTCACGCAGTTAATCGGGACAGGGGGGACTACGAGCAGTACTTC. It codes for CASSHAVNRDRGDYEQYF.

The chain recombines TRBV18 with TRBJ1-1; TRBD1 matches 10 bases. J lost 11 bases, V lost 3 bases, and 15 bases had no gene match. The CDR3 spans 16 residues. CDR1 is KGHSH and CDR2 is LQKENI in the germline V gene. CDR3 region: CASSPSRLGQGLWAFF. DNA for the CDR3: TGTGCCAGCTCACCTTCTAGATTGGGACAGGGGTTATGGGCTTTCTTT.

This chain joins TRBV7-8 and TRBJ1-4; the D gene is possibly TRBD1 (6 bases). The CDR3 runs 14 residues. Germline assignment: CDR1 SGHVS and CDR2 FQNEAQ. Trimming left V 5 bases short and J 4 bases short, with 11 bases between. Written as DNA, the CDR3 is TGTGCCAGCAGCGAGGGACACAGTAATGAAAAACTGTTTTTT. This translates into CASSEGHSNEKLFF.

V gene TRBV19 combines with J gene TRBJ2-1; a possible D gene is TRBD1 (5 bases). This CDR3 is built from 16 residues. The V end lost 5 bases, the J end lost 8 bases, and 22 bases lay between the germline ends. Per germline, CDR1 LNHDA and CDR2 SQIVND (reference sequence). CDR3 region: CASSSQAGSPVYEQFF. The CDR3 DNA reads TGTGCCAGTAGTTCCCAAGCAGGGTCCCCGGTTTATGAGCAGTTCTTC.

Only one count was recorded for this clone. CDR3 sequence: CASRLHSGTSGVSGELFF. CDR3 DNA: TGTGCCAGCCGCCTACATTCCGGGACTAGCGGTGTTAGCGGGGAGCTGTTTTTT. The rearrangement uses TRBV5-4 and TRBJ2-2; TRBD2 agrees at 11 bases. Germline V gene data show CDR1 as SGHNT and CDR2 as YYREEE (reference sequence). The CDR3 is 18 residues long. V gave up 7 bases and J gave up 7 bases; unmatched junction bases: 18.

The chain links TRBV5-4 to TRBJ2-7; 8 bases agree with TRBD1. Germline V gene data show CDR1 as SGHNT and CDR2 as YYREEE (reference sequence). V lost 4 bases, J lost 1 base, and 7 bases stayed unmatched. CDR3 length equals 15 residues. Written as DNA, the CDR3 is TGTGCCAGCAGCCCCGACAGGGGTAGGTCCTACGAGCAGTACGTC. This translates into CASSPDRGRSYEQYV.

This chain links TRBV5-5 with TRBJ1-1, with D possibly TRBD1 on 6 matching bases. Trimming left V 0 bases short and J 5 bases short, with 11 bases between. The CDR3 is 14 residues long. CDR1 is SGHKS and CDR2 is YYEKEE in the germline V gene (reference sequence). For the CDR3, the DNA is TGTGCCAGCAGCTTGGGGCAGGGGCCAACTGAAGCTTTCTTT. Translated: CASSLGQGPTEAFF.

The chain recombines TRBV5-4 with TRBJ2-5; 15 bases line up with TRBD2. The assigned J gene may be wrong: the sequence end matches TRBJ2-7 better. The CDR3 has 17 residues. Germline CDR1 and CDR2: SGHNT and YYREEE (reference sequence). CDR3 sequence: CASSSGLAGGYSYEQYF. CDR3 coding DNA: TGTGCCAGCAGCTCGGGACTAGCGGGAGGCTACTCCTACGAGCAGTACTTC.

V gene TRBV7-2 combines with J gene TRBJ1-5; possible D gene TRBD1, 5 bases. Trimming shortened V by 1 base and J by 2 bases, and 12 bases separated the two germline ends. Germline V gene sequence: CDR1 SGHTA, CDR2 FQGNSA. The CDR3 is made up of 16 amino acids. The CDR3 reads CASSLGSGNGNQPQHF. CDR3 nucleotides: TGTGCCAGCAGCTTAGGGTCAGGGAATGGCAATCAGCCCCAGCATTTT. Looking up the rest from reference TRBV7-2 and TRBJ1-5 gives the full variable domain: GAGVSQSPSNKVTEKGKDVELRCDPISGHTALYWYRQSLGQGLEFLIYFQGNSAPDKSGLPSDRFSAERTGGSVSTLTIQRTQQEDSAVYLCASSLGSGNGNQPQHFGDGTRLSIL.

The V and J genes are TRBV14 and TRBJ2-5; weak D call: TRBD2 (5 bases). Germline CDR1 reads SGHDN; CDR2 reads FVKESK. The V and J ends lost 0 bases and 5 bases respectively, with 16 bases between them. The CDR3 runs to 16 residues. CDR3 sequence reads: CASSQDISWVAETQYF. CDR3 nucleotide sequence: TGTGCCAGCAGCCAAGATATCTCTTGGGTAGCGGAGACCCAGTACTTC.

This clone was recorded only once. The chain uses TRBV29-1 and TRBJ1-1, with no clear D. Trimming shortened V by 6 bases and J by 3 bases, and 8 bases separated the two germline ends. The CDR3 extends over 11 amino acids. Germline CDR1 reads SQVTM; CDR2 reads ANQGSEA. As DNA, the CDR3 is TGCAGCGTACATCCATACACTGAAGCTTTCTTT. Translating it yields CSVHPYTEAFF.

The rearrangement links TRBV6-1 to TRBJ2-5, with 7 bases that match TRBD1. Germline loops: CDR1 MNHNS, CDR2 SASEGT. The junction had 9 bases not matched to a gene; V was cut back by 6 bases and J by 5 bases. CDR3 size: 14 residues. In DNA, the CDR3 is TGTGCCAGCAGAGCCACAGGGGCCGGCGAGACCCAGTACTTC. Translated: CASRATGAGETQYF.

The rearrangement uses TRBV19 and TRBJ1-6, with 7 bases identical to TRBD1. Losses at the gene ends were 4 bases for V and 6 bases for J; bases not matched to a gene: 3. Germline V gene data show CDR1 as LNHDA and CDR2 as SQIVND (reference sequence). CDR3 length equals 14 residues. The CDR3 reads CASSTTGPNSPLHF. CDR3 sequence (DNA): TGTGCCAGTAGTACGACAGGGCCTAATTCACCCCTCCACTTT.

This clone was seen a few times. V and J are TRBV28 and TRBJ2-3; tentatively, D is TRBD1 (6 bases). With 6 bases removed from V and 0 bases from J, the gap between germline ends came to 10 bases. The CDR3 is made up of 14 amino acids. CDR1 is MDHEN and CDR2 is SYDVKM in the germline V gene. CDR3 loop: CASRMDSSTDTQYF. CDR3 DNA sequence: TGTGCCAGCAGAATGGACAGTAGCACAGATACGCAGTATTTT.

The chain uses TRBV13 and TRBJ2-1; TRBD1 matches at 7 bases. Trimming took 5 bases from V and 6 from J; bases not matched to a gene: 7. The CDR3 has 14 residues. Looked up from germline, CDR1 is PRHDT and CDR2 is FYEKMQ (reference sequence). The CDR3 is CASSPGQRPNEQFF. The DNA for the CDR3 is TGTGCCAGCAGCCCGGGACAGCGACCCAATGAGCAGTTCTTC. The full variable domain, in which reference TRBV13 and TRBJ2-1 provide the parts outside the CDR3, is AAGVIQSPRHLIKEKRETATLKCYPIPRHDTVYWYQQGPGQDPQFLISFYEKMQSDKGSIPDRFSAQQFSDYHSELNMSSLELGDSALYFCASSPGQRPNEQFFGPGTRLTVL.

The chain has TRBV7-9 and TRBJ2-1; tentative D call: TRBD1 (5 bases). Germline CDR1 is SEHNR and CDR2 is FQNEAQ (reference sequence). V shed 8 bases and J shed 9 bases, with 20 bases lying between them. The CDR3 is 14 amino acids. CDR3 amino acids: CASLKTPQGTEQFF. The CDR3 nucleotides read TGTGCCAGCTTAAAAACCCCCCAGGGAACTGAGCAGTTCTTC. Full variable domain (missing parts from reference TRBV7-9 and TRBJ2-1): DTGVSQNPRHKITKRGQNVTFRCDPISEHNRLYWYRQTLGQGPEFLTYFQNEAQLEKSRLLSDRFSAERPKGSFSTLEIQRTEQGDSAMYLCASLKTPQGTEQFFGPGTRLTVL.

The chain couples TRBV2 to TRBJ2-2; TRBD1 aligns across 9 bases. The CDR3 has 16 amino acids. CDR1 SNHLY and CDR2 FYNNEI come from the germline V gene. V shed 10 bases, J shed 5 bases, and the junction held 14 bases outside the gene matches. The CDR3 loop is CATFRGPGQGTGELFF. The CDR3 DNA sequence: TGTGCCACCTTCCGGGGTCCGGGACAGGGTACCGGGGAGCTGTTTTTT.

The chain has TRBV7-6 and TRBJ2-2, with D unresolved. This CDR3 comprises 12 residues. The V and J ends lost 4 bases and 8 bases respectively, with 8 bases between them. CDR1 SGHVS and CDR2 FNYEAQ come from the germline V gene. The CDR3 region is CASSYSRGELFF. The CDR3 bases are TGTGCCAGCAGCTATAGTCGAGGGGAGCTGTTTTTT.

The rearrangement joins TRBV11-3 to TRBJ2-1; 7 bases are shared with TRBD2. This CDR3 contains 13 residues. The germline gives CDR1 SGHNT, CDR2 YENEEA. V lost 2 bases and J lost 12; bases outside the gene matches: 7. Written as DNA, the CDR3 is TGTGCCAGCAGCTTATCAGATGGGAGGGCGCAGTTCTTC. Translated, it gives CASSLSDGRAQFF. The full variable domain, rest sourced from reference TRBV11-3 and TRBJ2-1, is EAGVVQSPRYKIIEKKQPVAFWCNPISGHNTLYWYLQNLGQGPELLIRYENEEAVDDSQLPKDRFSAERLKGVDSTLKIQPAELGDSAVYLCASSLSDGRAQFFGPGTRLTVL.

The CDR3 is CASSYFPGQGSYSYEQYF. CDR3 coding DNA: TGTGCCAGCAGCTACTTCCCGGGACAGGGGTCCTACTCCTACGAGCAGTACTTC. V and J are TRBV28 and TRBJ2-7; 10 bases are a match to TRBD1. With V trimmed by 6 bases and J by 0 bases, 14 bases remained unmatched. The germline CDR1 and CDR2 sequences are MDHEN and SYDVKM. The CDR3 covers 18 residues.

The J gene is TRBJ1-4, the V gene TRBV11-2; D may be TRBD1 (6 bases). CDR3 length: 13 amino acids. Trimming shortened V by 3 bases and J by 8 bases, and 10 bases separated the two germline ends. In germline, CDR1 is SGHAT, CDR2 FQNNGV. This chain's CDR3 is CASSFGGGEKLFF. CDR3 in DNA: TGTGCCAGCAGCTTTGGGGGGGGCGAAAAACTGTTTTTT.

The chain joins TRBV7-8 to TRBJ1-1; no reliable D call. There are 17 residues in the CDR3. Trimming shortened V by 5 bases and J by 0 bases, and 19 bases separated the two germline ends. The V gene's germline CDR1 is SGHVS and CDR2 FQNEAQ. The CDR3 spells CASSPQHGQHMNTEAFF. DNA for the CDR3: TGTGCCAGCAGCCCTCAACATGGGCAGCATATGAACACTGAAGCTTTCTTT.

This chain joins TRBV28 and TRBJ1-5, with a weak D call TRBD1 (6 bases). The V and J ends lost 8 bases and 1 base respectively, with 18 bases between them. From germline, CDR1 is MDHEN and CDR2 SYDVKM. The CDR3 spans 16 residues. CDR3 DNA: TGTGCCAGCGGGGTGGGGGGGGCGGACAGCAATCAGCCCCAGCATTTT. Protein product: CASGVGGADSNQPQHF.

J is TRBJ1-6 and V is TRBV6-4; D is unresolved. The germline V and J ends were trimmed by 0 bases and 3 bases, with 9 bases remaining between them. This CDR3 has 16 amino acids. Germline V gene sequence: CDR1 MRHNA, CDR2 SNTAGT. This CDR3 is CASSDSMSGYNSPLHF. As DNA, the CDR3 is TGTGCCAGCAGTGACTCGATGTCAGGCTATAATTCACCCCTCCACTTT.

The V gene is TRBV19, the J gene TRBJ2-2; TRBD1 aligns across 9 bases. Germline CDR1 LNHDA, CDR2 SQIVND (reference sequence). There are 15 residues in the CDR3. The junction had 2 bases not matched to a gene; V was cut back by 6 bases and J by 0 bases. In DNA, the CDR3 is TGTGCCAGTAGGGGACAGGGAACGAACACCGGGGAGCTGTTTTTT. It yields the protein CASRGQGTNTGELFF. Variable domain in full (rest from reference TRBV19 and TRBJ2-2): DGGITQSPKYLFRKEGQNVTLSCEQNLNHDAMYWYRQDPGQGLRLIYYSQIVNDFQKGDIAEGYSVSREKKESFPLTVTSAQKNPTAFYLCASRGQGTNTGELFFGEGSRLTVL.

The chain recombines TRBV27 with TRBJ2-3, with 8 nucleotides matching TRBD1. V shed 6 bases, J shed 7 bases, and the junction held 9 bases outside the gene matches. The CDR3 is 14 residues long. CDR1 MNHEY and CDR2 SMNVEV come from the germline V gene (reference sequence). The CDR3 nucleotides read TGTGCCAGCAGGGGGTCGGGACAGGCGAATACGCAGTATTTT. Protein: CASRGSGQANTQYF.